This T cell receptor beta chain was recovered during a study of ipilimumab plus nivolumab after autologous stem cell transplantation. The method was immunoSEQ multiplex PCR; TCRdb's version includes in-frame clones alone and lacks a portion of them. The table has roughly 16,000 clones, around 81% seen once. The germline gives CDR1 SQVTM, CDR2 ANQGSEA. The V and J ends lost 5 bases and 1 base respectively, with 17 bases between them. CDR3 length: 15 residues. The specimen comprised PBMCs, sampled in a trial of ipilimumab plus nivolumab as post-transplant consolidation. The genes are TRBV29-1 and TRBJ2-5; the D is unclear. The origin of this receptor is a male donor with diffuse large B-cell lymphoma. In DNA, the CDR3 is TGCAGCGTTAATGGCCGCGGCATTACCCAAGAGACCCAGTACTTC. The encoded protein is CSVNGRGITQETQYF. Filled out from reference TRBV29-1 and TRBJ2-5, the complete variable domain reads SAVISQKPSRDICQRGTSLTIQCQVDSQVTMMFWYRQQPGQSLTLIATANQGSEATYESGFVIDKFPISRPNLTFSTLTVSNMSPEDSSIYLCSVNGRGITQETQYFGPGTRLLVL.